This T cell receptor beta chain comes out of a study of T cell responses to AZD1222 COVID-19 vaccine. The ends were cut back, 5 bases at V and 7 bases at J, with 21 bases in the middle. There are 15 residues in the CDR3. In germline, CDR1 is SGHTA, CDR2 FQGNSA. Points on this clone: Its antigen is as yet unknown.

Sequenced by immunoSEQ multiplex PCR; TCRdb stores in-frame clones only, minus some. Among roughly 55,000 clones listed, nearly 90% were seen once. Points from the study as a whole: Just 5 to 7 AZD1222 recipients were seropositive at baseline. The donors showed a predominance of white British ancestry and of females, with possible underestimation of clonal diversity.

Sequenced here: peripheral blood, sampled on day 0 of AZD1222 vaccination. This receptor was taken from an adult in good health. The chain combines TRBV7-2 with TRBJ2-7; TRBD1 is a possible D gene (6 bases). CDR3 DNA sequence: TGTGCCAGCAGCCGGAAAGATACGACAGGCCGAGAGCAGTACTTC. Translation gives CASSRKDTTGREQYF. Full variable domain (missing parts from reference TRBV7-2 and TRBJ2-7): GAGVSQSPSNKVTEKGKDVELRCDPISGHTALYWYRQSLGQGLEFLIYFQGNSAPDKSGLPSDRFSAERTGGSVSTLTIQRTQQEDSAVYLCASSRKDTTGREQYFGPGTRLTVT.